Listed below are T cell receptor beta chains from one sample, sequenced in a study of graft-versus-host responses after intestinal transplantation. Antigens of these TCRs are unknown. The method was immunoSEQ multiplex PCR; TCRdb's version includes in-frame clones alone and lacks a portion of them. The data show roughly 120,000 clones, 90% to 95% seen once. The material was unstimulated CD4+ T cells sorted from spleen or lymph node cells, obtained before intestinal transplant. These receptor sequences come from a human donor who received an intestinal transplant. Each CDR3 is given with its conserved first and last residue. The order of the fields is V gene, clone size, J gene, D gene, CDR3 protein, CDR3 DNA. A D gene is named only where the DNA matches it firmly. Size values are once, few and many counts, or a class for expanded clones, and some rows have none.

>TRBV28|NA|TRBJ2-5|NA
CASSLYTLQETQYF
TGTGCCAGCAGTTTATACACCCTCCAAGAGACCCAGTACTTC
>TRBV6-5|NA|TRBJ2-2|NA
CASSYTSPNTGELFF
TGTGCCAGCAGTTACACTAGCCCGAACACCGGGGAGCTGTTTTTT
>TRBV5-1|NA|TRBJ2-7|NA
CASSLDSRQYF
TGCGCCAGCAGCTTGGATTCGCGGCAGTACTTC
>TRBV19|NA|TRBJ1-5|NA
CASSPFRTEGSDQPQHF
TGTGCCAGTAGTCCATTTCGTACTGAGGGGTCAGATCAGCCCCAGCATTTT
>TRBV18|once|TRBJ2-7|TRBD2
CASSPASGSLYEQYF
TGTGCCAGCTCGCCAGCTAGCGGGAGTTTGTACGAGCAGTACTTC
>TRBV2|NA|TRBJ2-1|NA
CASSEGSYNEQFF
TGTGCCAGCAGTGAGGGGTCCTACAATGAGCAGTTCTTC
>TRBV2|NA|TRBJ2-3|NA
CASRGSTDTQYF
TGTGCCAGCAGGGGAAGCACAGATACGCAGTATTTT
>TRBV7-2|NA|TRBJ2-3|TRBD2
CASSPRLAGGATDTQYF
TGTGCCAGCAGCCCCAGACTAGCGGGAGGGGCGACAGATACGCAGTATTTT
>TRBV28|NA|TRBJ2-1|NA
CASSPTGEQFF
TGTGCCAGCAGTCCGACGGGGGAGCAGTTCTTC
>TRBV11-3|NA|TRBJ2-3|NA
CASSLGRAERTDTQYF
TGTGCCAGCAGCTTAGGACGGGCAGAACGCACAGATACGCAGTATTTT
>TRBV30|NA|TRBJ1-5|TRBD1
CAWKGQGVGQPQHF
TGTGCCTGGAAGGGACAGGGGGTAGGGCAGCCCCAGCATTTT
>TRBV13|NA|TRBJ2-3|TRBD2
CASSLGGLAVFTDTQYF
TGTGCCAGCAGCTTAGGGGGACTAGCGGTTTTCACAGATACGCAGTATTTT
>TRBV6-5|NA|TRBJ1-3|TRBD1
CASRKTGSGGNTIYF
TGTGCCAGCAGGAAGACAGGGTCCGGTGGAAACACCATATATTTT
>TRBV11-2|NA|TRBJ2-1|NA
CASSGREGGNEQFF
TGTGCCAGCAGCGGTAGGGAAGGGGGCAATGAGCAGTTCTTC
>TRBV19|NA|TRBJ1-2|NA
CASSIASRDIRGYTF
TGTGCCAGTAGTATTGCGTCCAGGGACATACGGGGCTACACCTTC
>TRBV21-1|few|TRBJ2-7|NA
CASSKALRVPFPGEQYF
TGTGCCAGCAGCAAAGCGCTGAGGGTCCCCTTCCCGGGCGAGCAGTACTTC
>TRBV5-3|few|TRBJ2-7|NA
CARSSWGRVDEQYF
TGTGCCAGAAGCTCCTGGGGCAGGGTAGACGAGCAGTACTTC
>TRBV11-3|NA|TRBJ1-1|NA
CASSLRGTEAFF
TGTGCCAGCAGCTTGAGGGGAACTGAAGCTTTCTTT
>TRBV13|NA|TRBJ2-1|NA
CASSLVDEQFF
TGTGCCAGCAGCTTAGTCGATGAGCAGTTCTTC
>TRBV7-3|NA|TRBJ2-1|TRBD2
CASSASGTFSYNEQFF
TGTGCCAGCAGCGCCAGCGGGACCTTCTCCTACAATGAGCAGTTCTTC
>TRBV19|NA|TRBJ1-3|NA
CASSIGRGASGNTIYF
TGTGCCAGTAGTATAGGCCGGGGGGCGTCTGGAAACACCATATATTTT
>TRBV7-3|NA|TRBJ2-2|NA
CASSLVSGELFF
TGTGCCAGCAGCTTAGTCAGCGGGGAGCTGTTTTTT
>TRBV6-5|NA|TRBJ2-5|NA
CASSVGPGEGETQYF
TGTGCCAGCAGTGTTGGGCCGGGAGAGGGGGAGACCCAGTACTTC
>TRBV11-2|once|TRBJ1-4|NA
CASSLLGINEKLFF
TGTGCCAGCAGCTTATTAGGGATTAATGAAAAACTGTTTTTT
>TRBV18|few|TRBJ2-7|NA
CASSPRAAVSYEQYF
TGTGCCAGCTCACCCCGGGCAGCAGTAAGCTACGAGCAGTACTTC
>TRBV28|NA|TRBJ1-2|NA
CASSLSGSLYGYTF
TGTGCCAGCAGTCTGAGTGGGTCACTTTATGGCTACACCTTC
>TRBV6-6|NA|TRBJ2-1|NA
CASGTGVRNEQFF
TGTGCCAGCGGGACGGGAGTAAGGAATGAGCAGTTCTTC
>TRBV6-6|few|TRBJ2-7|TRBD2
CASSYRGRAYEQYF
TGTGCCAGCAGTTACCGAGGGAGGGCCTACGAGCAGTACTTC
>TRBV10-2|NA|TRBJ2-1|NA
CASSESVWSSYNEQFF
TGCGCCAGCAGTGAAAGCGTTTGGAGCTCCTACAATGAGCAGTTCTTC
>TRBV2|NA|TRBJ2-5|NA
CASRGGETQYF
TGTGCCAGCAGGGGGGGAGAGACCCAGTACTTC
>TRBV27|NA|TRBJ2-1|NA
CASSTGRVGEQFF
TGTGCCAGCAGCACGGGCCGCGTGGGTGAGCAGTTCTTC
>TRBV12-1|NA|TRBJ2-5|NA
CASNLPSKGFQETQYF
TGTGCCAGCAACTTACCGAGTAAAGGGTTCCAAGAGACCCAGTACTTC
>TRBV29-1|NA|TRBJ1-1|NA
CSVDPQGAEAFF
TGCAGCGTTGATCCCCAGGGAGCTGAAGCTTTCTTT